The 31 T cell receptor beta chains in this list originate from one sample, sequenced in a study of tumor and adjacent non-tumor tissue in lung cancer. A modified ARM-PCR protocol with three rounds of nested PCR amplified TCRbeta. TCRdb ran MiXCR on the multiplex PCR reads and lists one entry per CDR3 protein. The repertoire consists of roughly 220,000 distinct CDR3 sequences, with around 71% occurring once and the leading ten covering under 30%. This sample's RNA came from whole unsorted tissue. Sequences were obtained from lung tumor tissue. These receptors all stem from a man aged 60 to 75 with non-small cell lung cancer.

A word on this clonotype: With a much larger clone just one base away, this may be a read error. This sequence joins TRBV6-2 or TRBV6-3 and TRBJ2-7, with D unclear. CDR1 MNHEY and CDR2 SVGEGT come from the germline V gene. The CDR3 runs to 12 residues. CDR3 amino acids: CASSDSRYEQHF. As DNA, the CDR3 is TGTGCCAGCAGTGACTCCCGCTACGAGCAGCACTTC.

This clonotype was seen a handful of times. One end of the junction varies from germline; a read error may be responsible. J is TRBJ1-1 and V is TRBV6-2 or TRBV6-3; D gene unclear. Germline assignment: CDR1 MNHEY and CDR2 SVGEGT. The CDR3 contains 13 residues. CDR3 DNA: TGTGCCAGCAATTACTTACGGAACACTGAAGCTTTCTTT. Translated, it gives CASNYLRNTEAFF.

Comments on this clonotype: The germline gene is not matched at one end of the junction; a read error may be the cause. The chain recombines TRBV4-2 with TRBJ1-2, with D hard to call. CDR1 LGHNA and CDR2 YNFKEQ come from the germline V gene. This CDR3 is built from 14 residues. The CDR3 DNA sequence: TGTGTCAGCAGTCAAGACTCTACAAACTATGGCTACACCTTC. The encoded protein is CVSSQDSTNYGYTF.

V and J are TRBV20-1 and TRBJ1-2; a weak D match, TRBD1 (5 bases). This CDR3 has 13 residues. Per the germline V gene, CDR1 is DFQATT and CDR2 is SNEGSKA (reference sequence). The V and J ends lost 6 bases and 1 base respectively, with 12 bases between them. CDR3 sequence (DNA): TGCAGTGCACAGGACTATCTTAACTATGGCTACACCTTC. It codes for CSAQDYLNYGYTF.

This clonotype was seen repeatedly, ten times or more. Written as DNA, the CDR3 is TGCGCCAGCAGCCAAGATCGGCTTTCGGGAGAGACCCAGTACTTC. Encoded protein: CASSQDRLSGETQYF. The chain combines TRBV4-3 with TRBJ2-5; no clear D. This CDR3 contains 15 residues. CDR1 is LGHNA and CDR2 is YSLEER in the germline V gene. V shed 0 bases and J shed 4 bases, with 12 bases lying between them.

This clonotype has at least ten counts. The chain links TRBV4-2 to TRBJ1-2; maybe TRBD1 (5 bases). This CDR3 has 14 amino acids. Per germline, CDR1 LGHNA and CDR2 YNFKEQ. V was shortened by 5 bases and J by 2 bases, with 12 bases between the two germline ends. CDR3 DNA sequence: TGTGCCAGCAGCTCGTCGGGGGGGAACTATGGCTACACCTTC. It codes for CASSSSGGNYGYTF.

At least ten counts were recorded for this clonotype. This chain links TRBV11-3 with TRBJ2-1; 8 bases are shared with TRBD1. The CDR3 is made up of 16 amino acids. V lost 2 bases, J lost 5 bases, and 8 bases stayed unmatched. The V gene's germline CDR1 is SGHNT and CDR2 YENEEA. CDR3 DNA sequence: TGTGCCAGCAGCTTATTAGGACAGGGCAGGAACAATGAGCAGTTCTTC. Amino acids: CASSLLGQGRNNEQFF.

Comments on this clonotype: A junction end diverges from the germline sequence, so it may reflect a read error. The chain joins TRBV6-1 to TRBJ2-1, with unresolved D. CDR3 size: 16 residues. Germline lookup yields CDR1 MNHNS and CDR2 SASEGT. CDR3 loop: CACSRAVLGSYNEQFF. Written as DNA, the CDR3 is TGTGCCTGCAGCCGGGCGGTTCTAGGTTCCTACAATGAACAGTTCTTC.

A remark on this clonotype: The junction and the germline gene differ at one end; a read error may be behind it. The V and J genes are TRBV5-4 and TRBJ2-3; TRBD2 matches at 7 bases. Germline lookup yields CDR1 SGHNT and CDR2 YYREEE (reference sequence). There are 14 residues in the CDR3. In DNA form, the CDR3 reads TGTGCTAGCAGCTTGGGGGGGATTACAGATATGCACTATTTT. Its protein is CASSLGGITDMHYF.

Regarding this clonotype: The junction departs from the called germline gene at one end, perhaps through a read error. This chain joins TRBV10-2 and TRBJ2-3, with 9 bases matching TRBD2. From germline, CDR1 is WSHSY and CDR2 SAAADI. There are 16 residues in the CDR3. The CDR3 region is CASRDPSGERADKQYF. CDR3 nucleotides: TGCGCCAGCAGAGACCCTAGCGGGGAAAGGGCAGATAAGCAGTATTTT.

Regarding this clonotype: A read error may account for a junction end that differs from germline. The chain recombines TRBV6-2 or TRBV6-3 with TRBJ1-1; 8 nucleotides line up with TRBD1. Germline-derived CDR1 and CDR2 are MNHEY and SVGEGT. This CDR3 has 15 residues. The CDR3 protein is CASSYSSQGARETFF. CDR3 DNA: TGTGCCAGCAGTTACTCGAGCCAGGGGGCGCGTGAAACTTTCTTT.

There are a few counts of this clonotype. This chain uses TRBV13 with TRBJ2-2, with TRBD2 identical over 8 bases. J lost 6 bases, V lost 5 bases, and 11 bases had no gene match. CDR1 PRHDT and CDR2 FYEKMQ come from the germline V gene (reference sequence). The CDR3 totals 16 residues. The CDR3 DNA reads TGTGCCAGCAGCCACCGGGGGGGCCATAGCCCCGGGGAGCTGTTTTTT. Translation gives CASSHRGGHSPGELFF.

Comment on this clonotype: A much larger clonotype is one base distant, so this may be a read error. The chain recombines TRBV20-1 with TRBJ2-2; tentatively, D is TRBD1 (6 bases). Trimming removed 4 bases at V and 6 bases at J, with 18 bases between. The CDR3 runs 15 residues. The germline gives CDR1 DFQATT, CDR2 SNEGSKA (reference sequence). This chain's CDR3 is CSAKDPGAQAGELFF. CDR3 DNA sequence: TGCAGTGCTAAAGATCCAGGGGCGCAAGCCGGGGAGCTGTTTTTT.

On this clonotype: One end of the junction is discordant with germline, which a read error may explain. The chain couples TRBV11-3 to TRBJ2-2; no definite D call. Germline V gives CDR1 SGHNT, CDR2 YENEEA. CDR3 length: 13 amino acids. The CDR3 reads CTSTLANTGELFF. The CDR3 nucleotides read TGTACCAGCACCCTGGCGAACACCGGGGAGCTGTTTTTT.

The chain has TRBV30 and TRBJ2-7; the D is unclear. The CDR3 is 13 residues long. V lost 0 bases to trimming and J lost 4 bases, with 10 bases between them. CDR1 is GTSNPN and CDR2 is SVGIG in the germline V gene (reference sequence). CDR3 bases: TGTGCCTGGAGTGTGGATGCAATTTACGAGCAGTACTTC. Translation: CAWSVDAIYEQYF.

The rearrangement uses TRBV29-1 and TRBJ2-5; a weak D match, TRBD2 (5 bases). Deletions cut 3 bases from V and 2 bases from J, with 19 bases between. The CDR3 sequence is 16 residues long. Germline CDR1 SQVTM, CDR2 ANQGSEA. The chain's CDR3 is CSVEDRSRGYQETQYF. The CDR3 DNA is TGCAGCGTTGAGGATCGTAGCAGAGGGTATCAAGAGACCCAGTACTTC. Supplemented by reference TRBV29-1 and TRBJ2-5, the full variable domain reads SAVISQKPSRDICQRGTSLTIQCQVDSQVTMMFWYRQQPGQSLTLIATANQGSEATYESGFVIDKFPISRPNLTFSTLTVSNMSPEDSSIYLCSVEDRSRGYQETQYFGPGTRLLVL.

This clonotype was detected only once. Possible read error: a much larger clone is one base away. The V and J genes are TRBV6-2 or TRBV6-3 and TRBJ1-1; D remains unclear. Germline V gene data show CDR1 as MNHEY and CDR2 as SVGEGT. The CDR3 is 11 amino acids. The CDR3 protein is CASSRAFEALF. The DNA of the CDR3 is TGTGCCAGCTCACGGGCTTTCGAAGCTTTGTTT.

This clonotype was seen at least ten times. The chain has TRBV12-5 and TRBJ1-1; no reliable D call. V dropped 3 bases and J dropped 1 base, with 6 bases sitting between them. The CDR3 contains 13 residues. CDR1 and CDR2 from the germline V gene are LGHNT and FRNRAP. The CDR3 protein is CASGFGPNTEAFF. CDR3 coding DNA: TGTGCTAGTGGTTTCGGTCCGAACACTGAAGCTTTCTTT. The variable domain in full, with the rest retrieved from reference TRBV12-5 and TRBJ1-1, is DARVTQTPRHKVTEMGQEVTMRCQPILGHNTVFWYRQTMMQGLELLAYFRNRAPLDDSGMPKDRFSAEMPDATLATLKIQPSEPRDSAVYFCASGFGPNTEAFFGQGTRLTVV.

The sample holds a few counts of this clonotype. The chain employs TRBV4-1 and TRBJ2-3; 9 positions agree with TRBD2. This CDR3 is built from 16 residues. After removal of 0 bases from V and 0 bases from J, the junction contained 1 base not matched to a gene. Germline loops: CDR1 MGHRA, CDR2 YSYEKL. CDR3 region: CASSQEAGGSTDTQYF. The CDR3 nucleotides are TGCGCCAGCAGCCAAGAGGCGGGGGGGAGCACAGATACGCAGTATTTT.

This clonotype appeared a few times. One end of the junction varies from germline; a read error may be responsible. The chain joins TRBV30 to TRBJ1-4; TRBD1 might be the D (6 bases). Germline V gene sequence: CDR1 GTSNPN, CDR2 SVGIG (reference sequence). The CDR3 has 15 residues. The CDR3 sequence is CAWSARRGRGEKLFF. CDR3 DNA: TGTGCCTGGAGTGCCCGACGGGGGCGCGGGGAAAAGCTGTTTTTT.

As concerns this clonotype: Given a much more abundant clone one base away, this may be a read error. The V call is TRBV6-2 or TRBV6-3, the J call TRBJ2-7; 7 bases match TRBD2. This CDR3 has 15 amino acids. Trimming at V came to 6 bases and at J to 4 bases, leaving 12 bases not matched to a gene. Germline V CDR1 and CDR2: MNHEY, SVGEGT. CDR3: CASRLLVGGYYEQYF. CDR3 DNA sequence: TGTGCCAGCAGACTACTAGTGGGAGGGTATTACGAGCAGTACTTC.

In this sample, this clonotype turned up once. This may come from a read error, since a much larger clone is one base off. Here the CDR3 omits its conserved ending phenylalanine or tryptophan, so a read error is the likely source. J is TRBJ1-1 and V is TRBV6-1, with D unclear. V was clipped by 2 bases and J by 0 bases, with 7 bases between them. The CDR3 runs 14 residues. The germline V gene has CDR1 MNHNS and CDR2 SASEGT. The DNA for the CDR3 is TGTGCCAGCAGTGAAAGTAGACTGAACACTGAAGCTTTCTTA. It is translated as CASSESRLNTEAFL.

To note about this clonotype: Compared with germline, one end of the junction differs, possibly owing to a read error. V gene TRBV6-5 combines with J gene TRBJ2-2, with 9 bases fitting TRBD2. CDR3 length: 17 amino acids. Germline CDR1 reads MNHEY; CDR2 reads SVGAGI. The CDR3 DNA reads TGTGTCAGCAGTTACTCTTTAGCGGGGGCGAACACCGTGGAGCTGTTTTTT. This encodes CVSSYSLAGANTVELFF.

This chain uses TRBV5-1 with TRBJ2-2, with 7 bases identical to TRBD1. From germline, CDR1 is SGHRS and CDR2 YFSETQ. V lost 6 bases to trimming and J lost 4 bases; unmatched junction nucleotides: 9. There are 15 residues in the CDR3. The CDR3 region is CASTNDRASTGELFF. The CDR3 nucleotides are TGCGCCAGCACCAACGACAGGGCCAGCACCGGGGAGCTGTTTTTT.

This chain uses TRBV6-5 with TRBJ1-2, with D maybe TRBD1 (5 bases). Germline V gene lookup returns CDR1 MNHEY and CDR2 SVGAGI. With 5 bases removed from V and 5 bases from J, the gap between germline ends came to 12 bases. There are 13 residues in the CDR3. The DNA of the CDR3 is TGTGCCAGCAGTAAGGGGTCAGAATATGGCTACACCTTC. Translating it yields CASSKGSEYGYTF.

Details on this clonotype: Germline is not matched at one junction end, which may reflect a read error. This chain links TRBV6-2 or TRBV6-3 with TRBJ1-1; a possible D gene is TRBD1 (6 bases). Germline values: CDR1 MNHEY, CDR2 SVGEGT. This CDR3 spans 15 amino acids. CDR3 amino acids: CASRPLGTGRTGAIF. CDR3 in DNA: TGTGCCAGCAGACCCCTCGGCACAGGGAGGACTGGAGCTATCTTT.

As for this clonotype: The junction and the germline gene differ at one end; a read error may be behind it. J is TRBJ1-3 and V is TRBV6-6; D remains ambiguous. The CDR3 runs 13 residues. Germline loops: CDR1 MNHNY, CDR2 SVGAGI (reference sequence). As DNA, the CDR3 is TGTACCAGCTCCCCCGGCTCTGGAAAAACCATATATTTT. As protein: CTSSPGSGKTIYF.

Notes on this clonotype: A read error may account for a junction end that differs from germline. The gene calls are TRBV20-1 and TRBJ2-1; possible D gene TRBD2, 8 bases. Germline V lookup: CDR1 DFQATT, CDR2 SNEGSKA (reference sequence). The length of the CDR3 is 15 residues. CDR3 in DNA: TGCAGTCCTAGTTATGGACTAGCAGGGGGCAATGAGCAGTTCTTC. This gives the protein CSPSYGLAGGNEQFF.

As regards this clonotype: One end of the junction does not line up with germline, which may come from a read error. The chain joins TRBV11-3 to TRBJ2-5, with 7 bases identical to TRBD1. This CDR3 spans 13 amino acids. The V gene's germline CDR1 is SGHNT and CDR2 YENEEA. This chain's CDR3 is CAISLTGKDTQYF. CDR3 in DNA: TGTGCCATCAGCCTGACAGGGAAAGATACCCAGTACTTC.

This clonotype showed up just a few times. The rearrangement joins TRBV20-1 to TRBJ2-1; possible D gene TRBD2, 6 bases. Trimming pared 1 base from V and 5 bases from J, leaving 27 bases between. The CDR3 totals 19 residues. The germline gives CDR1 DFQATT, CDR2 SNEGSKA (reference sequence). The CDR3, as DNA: TGCAGTGCTAGAGCCCCGCGGGGCCCCCACAAAATGGCCAACAATGAGCAGTTCTTC. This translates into CSARAPRGPHKMANNEQFF.

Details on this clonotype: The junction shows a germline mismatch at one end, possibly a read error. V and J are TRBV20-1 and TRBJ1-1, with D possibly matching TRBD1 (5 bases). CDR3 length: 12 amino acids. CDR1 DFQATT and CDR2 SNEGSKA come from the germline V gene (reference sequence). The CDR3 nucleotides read TGCAGTACTAGAGGGGCCTCAAATGAAGTTTTCTTT. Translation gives CSTRGASNEVFF.